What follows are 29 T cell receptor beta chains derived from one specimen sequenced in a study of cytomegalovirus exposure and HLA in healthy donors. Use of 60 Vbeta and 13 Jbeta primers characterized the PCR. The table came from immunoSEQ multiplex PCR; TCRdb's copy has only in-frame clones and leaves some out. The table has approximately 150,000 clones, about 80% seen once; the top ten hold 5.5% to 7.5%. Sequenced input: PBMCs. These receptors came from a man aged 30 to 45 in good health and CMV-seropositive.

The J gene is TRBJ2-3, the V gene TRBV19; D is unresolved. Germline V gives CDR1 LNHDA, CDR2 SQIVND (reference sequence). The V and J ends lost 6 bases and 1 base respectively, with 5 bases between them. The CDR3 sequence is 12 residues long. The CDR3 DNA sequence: TGTGCCAGTAGGGGCGGCACAGATACGCAGTATTTT. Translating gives CASRGGTDTQYF.

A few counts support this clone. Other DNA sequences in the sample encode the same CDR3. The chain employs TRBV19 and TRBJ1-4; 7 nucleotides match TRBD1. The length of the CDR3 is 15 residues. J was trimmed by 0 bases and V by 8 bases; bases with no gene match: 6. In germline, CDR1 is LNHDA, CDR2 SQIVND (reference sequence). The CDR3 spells CASSTGTATNEKLFF. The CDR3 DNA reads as TGTGCCAGTTCGACAGGGACTGCAACTAATGAAAAACTGTTTTTT.

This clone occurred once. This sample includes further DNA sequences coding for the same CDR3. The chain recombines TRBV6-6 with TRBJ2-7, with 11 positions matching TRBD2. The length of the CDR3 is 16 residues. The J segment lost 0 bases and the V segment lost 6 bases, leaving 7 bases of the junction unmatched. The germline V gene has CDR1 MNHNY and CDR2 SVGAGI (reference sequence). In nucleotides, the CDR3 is TGTGCCAGCAGAGGGCTAGCGGGGGGAAGCTCCTACGAGCAGTACTTC. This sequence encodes CASRGLAGGSSYEQYF.

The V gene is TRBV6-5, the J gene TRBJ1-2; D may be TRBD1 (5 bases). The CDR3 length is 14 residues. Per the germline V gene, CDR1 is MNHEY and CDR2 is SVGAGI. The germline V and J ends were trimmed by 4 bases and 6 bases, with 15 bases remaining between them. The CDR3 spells CASSSGRGSNGYTF. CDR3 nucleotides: TGTGCCAGCAGTTCAGGGCGTGGTAGTAATGGCTACACCTTC.

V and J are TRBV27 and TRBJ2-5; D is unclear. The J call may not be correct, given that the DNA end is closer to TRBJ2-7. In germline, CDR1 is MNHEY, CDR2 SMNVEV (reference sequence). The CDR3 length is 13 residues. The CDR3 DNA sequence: TGTGCCAGCAGTTTATCCCCCTCGTACGAGCAGTACTTC. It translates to CASSLSPSYEQYF.

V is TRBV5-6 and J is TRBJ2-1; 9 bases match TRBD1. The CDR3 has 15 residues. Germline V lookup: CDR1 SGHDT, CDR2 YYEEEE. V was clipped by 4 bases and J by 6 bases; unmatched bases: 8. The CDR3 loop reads CASSIRDRVFNEQFF. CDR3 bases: TGTGCCAGCAGCATCCGGGACAGGGTGTTCAATGAGCAGTTCTTC.

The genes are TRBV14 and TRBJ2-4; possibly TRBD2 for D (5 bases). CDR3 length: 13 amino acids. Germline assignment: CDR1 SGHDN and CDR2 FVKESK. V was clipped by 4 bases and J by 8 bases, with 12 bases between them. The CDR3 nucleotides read TGTGCCAGCAGCCCCCCCGGGGTGGACATTCAGTACTTC. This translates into CASSPPGVDIQYF.

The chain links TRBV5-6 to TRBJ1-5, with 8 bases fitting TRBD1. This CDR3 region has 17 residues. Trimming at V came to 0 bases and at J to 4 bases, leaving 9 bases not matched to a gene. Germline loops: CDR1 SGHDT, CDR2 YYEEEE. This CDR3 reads CASSLGEDRGPNQPQHF. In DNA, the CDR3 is TGTGCCAGCAGCTTGGGCGAAGACAGGGGCCCTAATCAGCCCCAGCATTTT. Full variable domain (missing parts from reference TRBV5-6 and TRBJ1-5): DAGVTQSPTHLIKTRGQQVTLRCSPKSGHDTVSWYQQALGQGPQFIFQYYEEEERQRGNFPDRFSGHQFPNYSSELNVNALLLGDSALYLCASSLGEDRGPNQPQHFGDGTRLSIL.

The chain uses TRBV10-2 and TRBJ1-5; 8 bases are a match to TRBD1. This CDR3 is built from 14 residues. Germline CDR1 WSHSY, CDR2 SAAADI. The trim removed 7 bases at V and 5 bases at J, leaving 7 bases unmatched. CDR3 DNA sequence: TGCGCCAGCACCCCAGGGGGCTGGGATCAGCCCCAGCATTTT. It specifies CASTPGGWDQPQHF.

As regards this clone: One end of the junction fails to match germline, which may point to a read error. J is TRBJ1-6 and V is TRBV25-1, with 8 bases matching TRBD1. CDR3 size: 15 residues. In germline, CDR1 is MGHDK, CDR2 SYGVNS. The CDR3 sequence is CVSSDRQGSNSPLHF. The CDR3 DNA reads TGTGTCAGCAGTGACAGACAGGGGTCAAATTCACCCCTCCACTTT.

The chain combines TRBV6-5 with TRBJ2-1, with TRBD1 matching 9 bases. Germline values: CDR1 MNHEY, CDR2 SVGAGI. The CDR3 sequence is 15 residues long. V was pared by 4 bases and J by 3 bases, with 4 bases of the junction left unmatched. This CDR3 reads CASSSGTGIYNEQFF. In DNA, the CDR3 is TGTGCCAGCAGTTCCGGGACAGGGATCTACAATGAGCAGTTCTTC.

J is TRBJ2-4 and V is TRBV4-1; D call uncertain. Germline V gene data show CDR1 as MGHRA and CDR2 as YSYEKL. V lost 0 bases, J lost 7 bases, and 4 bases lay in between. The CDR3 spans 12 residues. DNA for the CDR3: TGCGCCAGCAGCCAAGATGGCAACATTCAGTACTTC. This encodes CASSQDGNIQYF.

CDR3 coding DNA: TGTGCCAGCAGCCTTGACAGGGGGCCTATCGCTGAAGCTTTCTTT. This encodes CASSLDRGPIAEAFF. The J gene is TRBJ1-1, the V gene TRBV7-9, with 10 bases matching TRBD1. With V trimmed by 5 bases and J by 6 bases, 9 bases remained unmatched. Germline lookup yields CDR1 SEHNR and CDR2 FQNEAQ (reference sequence). This CDR3 is built from 15 residues. Complete variable domain (other parts from reference TRBV7-9 and TRBJ1-1): DTGVSQNPRHKITKRGQNVTFRCDPISEHNRLYWYRQTLGQGPEFLTYFQNEAQLEKSRLLSDRFSAERPKGSFSTLEIQRTEQGDSAMYLCASSLDRGPIAEAFFGQGTRLTVV.

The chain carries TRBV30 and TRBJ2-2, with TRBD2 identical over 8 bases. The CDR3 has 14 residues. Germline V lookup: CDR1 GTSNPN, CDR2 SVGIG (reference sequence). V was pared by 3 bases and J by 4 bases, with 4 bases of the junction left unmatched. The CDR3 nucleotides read TGTGCCTGGAGAGGAACTAGCGGCACCGGGGAGCTGTTTTTT. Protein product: CAWRGTSGTGELFF.

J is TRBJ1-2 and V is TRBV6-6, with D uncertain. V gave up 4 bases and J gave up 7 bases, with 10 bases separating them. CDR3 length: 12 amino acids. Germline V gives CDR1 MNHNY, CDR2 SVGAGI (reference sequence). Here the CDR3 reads CASSSLLPGYTF. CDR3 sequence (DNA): TGTGCCAGCAGTTCTCTCCTCCCTGGCTACACCTTC.

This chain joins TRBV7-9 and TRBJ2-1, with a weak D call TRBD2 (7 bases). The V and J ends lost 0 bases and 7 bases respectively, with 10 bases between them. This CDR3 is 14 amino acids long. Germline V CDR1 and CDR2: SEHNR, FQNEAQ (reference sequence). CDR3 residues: CASSLAGGLNEQFF. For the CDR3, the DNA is TGTGCCAGCAGCTTAGCGGGGGGGCTAAATGAGCAGTTCTTC.

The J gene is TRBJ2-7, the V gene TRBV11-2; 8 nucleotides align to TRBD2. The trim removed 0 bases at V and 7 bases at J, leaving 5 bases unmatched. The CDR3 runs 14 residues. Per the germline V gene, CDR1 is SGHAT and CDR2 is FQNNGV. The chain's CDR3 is CASSLDGLANEQYF. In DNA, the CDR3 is TGTGCCAGCAGCTTAGATGGACTAGCAAATGAGCAGTACTTC. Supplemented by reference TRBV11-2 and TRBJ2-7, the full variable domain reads EAGVAQSPRYKIIEKRQSVAFWCNPISGHATLYWYQQILGQGPKLLIQFQNNGVVDDSQLPKDRFSAERLKGVDSTLKIQPAKLEDSAVYLCASSLDGLANEQYFGPGTRLTVT.

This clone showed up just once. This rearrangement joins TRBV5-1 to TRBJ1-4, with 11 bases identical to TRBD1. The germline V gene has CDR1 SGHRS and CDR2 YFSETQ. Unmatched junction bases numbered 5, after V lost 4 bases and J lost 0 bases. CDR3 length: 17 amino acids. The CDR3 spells CASSMGQGGSTNEKLFF. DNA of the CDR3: TGCGCCAGCAGCATGGGACAGGGGGGGTCAACTAATGAAAAACTGTTTTTT.

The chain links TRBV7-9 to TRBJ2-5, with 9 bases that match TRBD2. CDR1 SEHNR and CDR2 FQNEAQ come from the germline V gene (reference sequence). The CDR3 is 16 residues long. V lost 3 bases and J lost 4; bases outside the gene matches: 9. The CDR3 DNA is TGTGCCAGCAGCTTCGGCGGCGGGGGGGCCGGAGAGACCCAGTACTTC. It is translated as CASSFGGGGAGETQYF.

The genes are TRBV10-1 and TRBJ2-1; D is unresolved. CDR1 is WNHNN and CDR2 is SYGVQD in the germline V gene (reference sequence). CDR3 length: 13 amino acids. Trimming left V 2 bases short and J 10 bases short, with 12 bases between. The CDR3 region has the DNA TGCGCCAGCAGTGAGAATTCGAGGTTCGAGCAGTTCTTC. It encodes CASSENSRFEQFF.

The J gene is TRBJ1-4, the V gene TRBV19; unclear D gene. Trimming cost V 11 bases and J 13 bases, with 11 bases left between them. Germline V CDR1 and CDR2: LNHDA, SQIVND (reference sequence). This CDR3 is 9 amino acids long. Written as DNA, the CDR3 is TGTGCCCAACTGAACGGACTGTTTTTT. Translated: CAQLNGLFF.

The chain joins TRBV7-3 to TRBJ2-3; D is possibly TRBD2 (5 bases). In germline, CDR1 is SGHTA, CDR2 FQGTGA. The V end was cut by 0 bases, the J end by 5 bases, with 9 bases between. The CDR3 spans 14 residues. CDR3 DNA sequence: TGTGCCAGCAGCTTAACGTCGGGGATAGATACGCAGTATTTT. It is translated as CASSLTSGIDTQYF.

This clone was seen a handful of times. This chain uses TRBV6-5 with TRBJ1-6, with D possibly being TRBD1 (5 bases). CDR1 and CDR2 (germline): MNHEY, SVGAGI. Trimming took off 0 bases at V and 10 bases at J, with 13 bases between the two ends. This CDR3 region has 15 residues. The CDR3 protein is CASSYSIGGGSPLHF. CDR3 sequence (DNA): TGTGCCAGCAGTTACTCTATCGGGGGGGGATCACCCCTCCACTTT.

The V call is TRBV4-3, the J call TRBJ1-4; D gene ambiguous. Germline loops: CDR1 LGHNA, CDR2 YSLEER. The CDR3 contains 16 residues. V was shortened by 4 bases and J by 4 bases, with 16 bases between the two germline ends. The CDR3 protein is CASSPGFDPDNEKLFF. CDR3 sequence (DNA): TGCGCCAGCAGCCCGGGTTTCGACCCAGATAATGAAAAACTGTTTTTT.

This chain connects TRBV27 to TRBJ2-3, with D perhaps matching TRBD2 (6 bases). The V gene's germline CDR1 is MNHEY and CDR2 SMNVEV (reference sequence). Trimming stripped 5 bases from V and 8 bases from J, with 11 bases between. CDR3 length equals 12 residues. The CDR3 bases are TGTGCCAGCAGTCCCGAGCGGGCTACGCAGTATTTT. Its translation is CASSPERATQYF.

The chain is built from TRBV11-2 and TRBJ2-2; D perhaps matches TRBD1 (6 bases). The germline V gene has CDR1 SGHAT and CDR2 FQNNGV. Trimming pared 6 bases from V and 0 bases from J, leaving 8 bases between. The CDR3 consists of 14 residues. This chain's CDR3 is CASRWTANTGELFF. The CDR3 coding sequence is TGTGCCAGCAGGTGGACAGCGAACACCGGGGAGCTGTTTTTT.

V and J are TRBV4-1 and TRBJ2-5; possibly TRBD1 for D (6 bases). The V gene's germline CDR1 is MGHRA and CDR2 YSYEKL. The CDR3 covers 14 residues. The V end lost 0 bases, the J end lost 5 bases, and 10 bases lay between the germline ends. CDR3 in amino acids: CASSQDDRTETQYF. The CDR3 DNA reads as TGCGCCAGCAGCCAAGATGACAGGACGGAGACCCAGTACTTC.

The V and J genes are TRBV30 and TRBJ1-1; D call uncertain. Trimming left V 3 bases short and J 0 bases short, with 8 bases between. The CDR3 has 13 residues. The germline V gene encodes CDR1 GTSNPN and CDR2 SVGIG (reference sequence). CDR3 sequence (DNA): TGTGCCTGGAGCGGCAGGTTGAACACTGAAGCTTTCTTT. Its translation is CAWSGRLNTEAFF.

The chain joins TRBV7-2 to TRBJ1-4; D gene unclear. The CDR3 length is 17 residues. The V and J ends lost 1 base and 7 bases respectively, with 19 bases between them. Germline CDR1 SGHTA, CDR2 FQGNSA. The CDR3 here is CASSLDCHSCSGEKLFF. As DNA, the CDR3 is TGTGCCAGCAGCTTAGACTGCCATTCCTGTTCCGGTGAAAAACTGTTTTTT.